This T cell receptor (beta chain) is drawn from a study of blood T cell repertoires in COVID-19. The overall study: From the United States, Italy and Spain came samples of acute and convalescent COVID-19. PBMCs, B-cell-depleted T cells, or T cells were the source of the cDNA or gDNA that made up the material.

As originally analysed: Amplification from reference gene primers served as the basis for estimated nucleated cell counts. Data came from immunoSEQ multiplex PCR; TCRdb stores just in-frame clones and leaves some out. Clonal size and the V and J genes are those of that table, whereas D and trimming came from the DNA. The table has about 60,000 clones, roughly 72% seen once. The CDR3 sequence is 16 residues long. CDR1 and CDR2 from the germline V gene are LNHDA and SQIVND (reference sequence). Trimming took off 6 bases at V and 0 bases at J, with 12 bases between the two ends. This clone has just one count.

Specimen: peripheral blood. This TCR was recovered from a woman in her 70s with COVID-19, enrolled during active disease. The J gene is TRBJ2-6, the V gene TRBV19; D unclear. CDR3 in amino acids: CASSPIRSSGANVLTF. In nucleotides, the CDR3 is TGTGCCAGTAGCCCCATTAGGAGCTCTGGGGCCAACGTCCTGACTTTC. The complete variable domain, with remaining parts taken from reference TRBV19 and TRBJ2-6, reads DGGITQSPKYLFRKEGQNVTLSCEQNLNHDAMYWYRQDPGQGLRLIYYSQIVNDFQKGDIAEGYSVSREKKESFPLTVTSAQKNPTAFYLCASSPIRSSGANVLTFGAGSRLTVL.